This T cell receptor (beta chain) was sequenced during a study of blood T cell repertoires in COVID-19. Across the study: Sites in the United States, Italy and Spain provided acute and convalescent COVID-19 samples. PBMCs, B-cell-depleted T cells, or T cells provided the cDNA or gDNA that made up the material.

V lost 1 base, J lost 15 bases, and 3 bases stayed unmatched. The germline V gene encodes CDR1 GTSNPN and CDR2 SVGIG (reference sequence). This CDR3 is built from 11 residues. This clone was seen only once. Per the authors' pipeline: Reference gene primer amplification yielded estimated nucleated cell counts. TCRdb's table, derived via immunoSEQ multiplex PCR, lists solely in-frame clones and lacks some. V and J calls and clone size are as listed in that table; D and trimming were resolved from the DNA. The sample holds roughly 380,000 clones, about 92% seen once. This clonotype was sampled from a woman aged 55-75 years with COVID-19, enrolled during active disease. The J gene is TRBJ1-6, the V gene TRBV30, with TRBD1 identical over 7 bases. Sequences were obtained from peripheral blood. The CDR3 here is CAWSAGGGLHF. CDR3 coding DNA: TGTGCCTGGAGTGCAGGGGGTGGCCTCCACTTT.